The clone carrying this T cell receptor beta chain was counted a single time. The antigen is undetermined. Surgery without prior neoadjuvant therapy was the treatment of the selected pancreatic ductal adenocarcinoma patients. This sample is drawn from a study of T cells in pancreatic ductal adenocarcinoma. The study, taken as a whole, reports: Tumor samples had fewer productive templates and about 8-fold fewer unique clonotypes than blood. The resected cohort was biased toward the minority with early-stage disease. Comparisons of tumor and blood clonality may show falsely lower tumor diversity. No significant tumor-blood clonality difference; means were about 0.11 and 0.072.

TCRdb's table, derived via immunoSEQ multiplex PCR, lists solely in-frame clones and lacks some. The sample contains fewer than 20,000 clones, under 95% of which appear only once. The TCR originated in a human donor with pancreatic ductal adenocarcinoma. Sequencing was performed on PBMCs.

CDR3 DNA sequence: TGTGCCAGCAGCCTCCGACAGGGGGCGACTGGAAACACCATATATTTT. This translates into CASSLRQGATGNTIYF. This chain joins TRBV7-8 and TRBJ1-3; 10 nucleotides agree with TRBD1. V shed 5 bases, J shed 2 bases, and the junction held 6 bases outside the gene matches. Germline assignment: CDR1 SGHVS and CDR2 FQNEAQ. The CDR3 loop spans 16 amino acids. Based on the CDR3 plus reference TRBV7-8 and TRBJ1-3, the full variable domain is GAGVSQSPRYKVAKRGQDVALRCDPISGHVSLFWYQQALGQGPEFLTYFQNEAQLDKSGLPSDRFFAERPEGSVSTLKIQRTQQEDSAVYLCASSLRQGATGNTIYFGEGSWLTVV.